Detailed here is one T cell receptor (beta chain). Clones were read by immunoSEQ multiplex PCR, and TCRdb kept only the in-frame ones, dropping some. The sample consists of approximately 13,000 clones, 80% of them appearing once. These data originate in a study of OX40 agonist ivuxolimab in advanced cancers. Study in general: Every 2 weeks, patients got intravenous ivuxolimab at one of six dose levels (0.01-10 mg/kg). Partial responses were seen in three patients, one with hepatocellular carcinoma and two with cutaneous melanoma. Participants averaged approximately 65 years of age (range roughly 20 to 90) and were around 80% male.

V lost 5 bases, J lost 6 bases, and 8 bases stayed unmatched. CDR3 size: 15 residues. Germline V CDR1 and CDR2: MGHRA, YSYEKL. The sequenced sample was CD4+ or CD8+ T cells sorted from blood, obtained in a trial of the OX40 agonist ivuxolimab. The TCR comes from an adult with an advanced solid tumor such as melanoma, head and neck, liver or kidney cancer. J is TRBJ2-2 and V is TRBV4-1; 8 nucleotides line up with TRBD1. Written as DNA, the CDR3 is TGCGCCAGCAGCTCGCAGACAGGGGTTGCCGGGGAGCTGTTTTTT. Translating it yields CASSSQTGVAGELFF.